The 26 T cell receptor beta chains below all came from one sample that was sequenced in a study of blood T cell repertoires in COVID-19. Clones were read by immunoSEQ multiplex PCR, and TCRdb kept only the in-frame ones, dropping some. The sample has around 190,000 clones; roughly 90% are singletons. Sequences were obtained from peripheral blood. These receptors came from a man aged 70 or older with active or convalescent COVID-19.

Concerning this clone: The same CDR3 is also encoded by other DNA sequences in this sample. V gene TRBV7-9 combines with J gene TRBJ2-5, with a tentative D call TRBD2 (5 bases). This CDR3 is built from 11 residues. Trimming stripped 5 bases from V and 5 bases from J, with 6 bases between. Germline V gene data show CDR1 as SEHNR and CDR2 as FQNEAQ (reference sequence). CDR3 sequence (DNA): TGTGCCAGCAGCCCGGGGGAGACCCAGTACTTC. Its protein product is CASSPGETQYF.

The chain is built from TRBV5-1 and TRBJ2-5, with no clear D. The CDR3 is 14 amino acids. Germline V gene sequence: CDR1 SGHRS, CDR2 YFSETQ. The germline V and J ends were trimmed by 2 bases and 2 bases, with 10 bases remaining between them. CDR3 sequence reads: CASSFLVRQETQYF. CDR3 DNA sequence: TGCGCCAGCAGCTTCCTAGTTCGGCAAGAGACCCAGTACTTC.

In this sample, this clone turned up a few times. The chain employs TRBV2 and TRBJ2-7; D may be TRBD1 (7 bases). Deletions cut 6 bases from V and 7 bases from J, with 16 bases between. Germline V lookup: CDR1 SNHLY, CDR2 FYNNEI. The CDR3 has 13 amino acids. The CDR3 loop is CASREGAGREQYF. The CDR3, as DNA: TGTGCCAGCAGGGAGGGGGCCGGTCGGGAGCAGTACTTC.

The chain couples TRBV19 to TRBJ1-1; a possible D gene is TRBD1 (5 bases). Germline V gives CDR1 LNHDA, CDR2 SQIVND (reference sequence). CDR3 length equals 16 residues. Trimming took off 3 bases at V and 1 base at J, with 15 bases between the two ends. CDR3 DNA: TGTGCCAGTAGTATGGGCAGGGTCGGCGAGAACACTGAAGCTTTCTTT. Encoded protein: CASSMGRVGENTEAFF.

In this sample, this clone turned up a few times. CDR3 DNA: TGTGCCAGCAGTTACTCCAGGCCCGGAAACACCATATATTTT. It specifies CASSYSRPGNTIYF. The chain carries TRBV6-5 and TRBJ1-3; no firm D call. Germline lookup yields CDR1 MNHEY and CDR2 SVGAGI. The CDR3 is made up of 14 amino acids. V was clipped by 0 bases and J by 4 bases, with 7 bases between them.

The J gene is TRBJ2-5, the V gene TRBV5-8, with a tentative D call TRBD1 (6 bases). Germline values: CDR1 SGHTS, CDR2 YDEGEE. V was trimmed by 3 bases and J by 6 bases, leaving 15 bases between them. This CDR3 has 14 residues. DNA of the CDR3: TGTGCCAGCAGCTGGGGGCCGGGGCAGAAGACCCAGTACTTC. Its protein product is CASSWGPGQKTQYF.

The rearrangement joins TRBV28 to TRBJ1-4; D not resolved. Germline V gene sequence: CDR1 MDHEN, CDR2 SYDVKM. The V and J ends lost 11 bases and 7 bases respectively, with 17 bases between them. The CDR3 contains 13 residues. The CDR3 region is CAHRDRAGEKLFF. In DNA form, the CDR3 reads TGTGCCCATCGAGACCGGGCGGGTGAAAAACTGTTTTTT.

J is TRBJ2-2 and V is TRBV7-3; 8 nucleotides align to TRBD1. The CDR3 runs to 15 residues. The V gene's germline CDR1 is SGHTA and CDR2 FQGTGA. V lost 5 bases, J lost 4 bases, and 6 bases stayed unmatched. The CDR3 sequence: CASSPDRVGTGELFF. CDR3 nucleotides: TGTGCCAGCAGCCCGGACAGGGTGGGCACCGGGGAGCTGTTTTTT.

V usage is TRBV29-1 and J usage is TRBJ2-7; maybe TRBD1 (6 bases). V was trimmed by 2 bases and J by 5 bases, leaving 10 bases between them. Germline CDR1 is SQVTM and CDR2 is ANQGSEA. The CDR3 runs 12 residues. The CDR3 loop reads CSVERQADEQYF. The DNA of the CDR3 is TGCAGCGTTGAACGACAGGCAGACGAGCAGTACTTC.

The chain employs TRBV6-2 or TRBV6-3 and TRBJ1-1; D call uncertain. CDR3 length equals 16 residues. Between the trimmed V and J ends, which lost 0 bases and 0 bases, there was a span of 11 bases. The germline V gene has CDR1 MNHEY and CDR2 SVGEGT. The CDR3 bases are TGTGCCAGCAGTTACTCGAGATTGTCCTTGAACACTGAAGCTTTCTTT. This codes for CASSYSRLSLNTEAFF.

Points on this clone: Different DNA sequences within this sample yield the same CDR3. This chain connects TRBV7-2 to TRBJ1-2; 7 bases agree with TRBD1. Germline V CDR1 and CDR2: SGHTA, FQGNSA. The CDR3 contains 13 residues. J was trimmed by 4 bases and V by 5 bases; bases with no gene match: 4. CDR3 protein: CASSLGQIYGYTF. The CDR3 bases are TGTGCCAGCAGCCTGGGACAGATCTATGGCTACACCTTC.

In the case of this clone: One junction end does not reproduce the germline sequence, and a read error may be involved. CDR3 protein: CTSSIRGAGNTIYF. DNA for the CDR3: TGTACCAGTAGTATCAGGGGGGCTGGAAACACCATATATTTT. The rearrangement links TRBV19 to TRBJ1-3, with 7 bases lining up with TRBD1. This CDR3 is 14 amino acids long. Per germline, CDR1 LNHDA and CDR2 SQIVND (reference sequence). The complete variable domain, with remaining parts taken from reference TRBV19 and TRBJ1-3, reads DGGITQSPKYLFRKEGQNVTLSCEQNLNHDAMYWYRQDPGQGLRLIYYSQIVNDFQKGDIAEGYSVSREKKESFPLTVTSAQKNPTAFYLCTSSIRGAGNTIYFGEGSWLTVV.

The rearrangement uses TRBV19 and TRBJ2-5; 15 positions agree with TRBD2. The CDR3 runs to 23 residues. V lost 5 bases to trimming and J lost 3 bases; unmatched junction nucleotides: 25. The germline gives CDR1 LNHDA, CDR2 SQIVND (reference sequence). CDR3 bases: TGTGCCAGTAGTTTCCAGGGGGCCAGGACTAGCGGGAGGGCCTCGGTGAAGAAAGAGACCCAGTACTTC. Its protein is CASSFQGARTSGRASVKKETQYF.

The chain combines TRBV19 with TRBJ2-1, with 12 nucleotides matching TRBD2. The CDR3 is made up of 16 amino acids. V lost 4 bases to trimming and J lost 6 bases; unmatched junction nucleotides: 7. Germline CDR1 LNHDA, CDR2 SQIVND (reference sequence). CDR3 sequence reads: CASSTRLAGARNEQFF. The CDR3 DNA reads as TGTGCCAGTAGTACAAGACTAGCGGGAGCGCGCAATGAGCAGTTCTTC.

CDR3 in DNA: TGTGCCAGCAGCCCCGCGACAGGTGGTACTGAAGCTTTCTTT. Translating gives CASSPATGGTEAFF. J is TRBJ1-1 and V is TRBV9; TRBD1 might be the D (6 bases). This CDR3 comprises 14 residues. Germline values: CDR1 SGDLS, CDR2 YYNGEE. The V gene lost 4 bases and the J gene lost 5 bases, with 15 bases spanning the gap.

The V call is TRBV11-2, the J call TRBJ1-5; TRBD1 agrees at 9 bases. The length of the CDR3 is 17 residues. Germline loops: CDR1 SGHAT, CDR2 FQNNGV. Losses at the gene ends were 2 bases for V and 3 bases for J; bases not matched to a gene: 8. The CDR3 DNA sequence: TGTGCCAGCAGCTTACCACCTACAGGGGGCATCAATCAGCCCCAGCATTTT. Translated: CASSLPPTGGINQPQHF.

CDR3 sequence: CASSSQGTNSPLHF. Written as DNA, the CDR3 is TGTGCCAGCAGCTCCCAGGGGACCAATTCACCCCTCCACTTT. The chain recombines TRBV7-3 with TRBJ1-6; D is possibly TRBD1 (6 bases). Germline loops: CDR1 SGHTA, CDR2 FQGTGA. Trimming removed 4 bases at V and 7 bases at J, with 11 bases between. This CDR3 is 14 amino acids long.

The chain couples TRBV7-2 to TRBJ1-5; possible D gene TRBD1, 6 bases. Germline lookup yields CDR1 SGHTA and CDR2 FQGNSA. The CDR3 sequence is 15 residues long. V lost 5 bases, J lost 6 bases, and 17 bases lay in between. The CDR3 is CASSPIGGATQPQHF. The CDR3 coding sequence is TGTGCCAGCAGCCCTATAGGGGGGGCAACTCAGCCCCAGCATTTT.

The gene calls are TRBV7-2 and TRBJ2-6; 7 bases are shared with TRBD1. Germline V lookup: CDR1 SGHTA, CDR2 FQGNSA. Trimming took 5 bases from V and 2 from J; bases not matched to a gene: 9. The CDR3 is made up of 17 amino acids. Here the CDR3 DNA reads TGTGCCAGCAGCCGGGACAGCTACTACACTGGGGCCAACGTCCTGACTTTC. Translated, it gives CASSRDSYYTGANVLTF.

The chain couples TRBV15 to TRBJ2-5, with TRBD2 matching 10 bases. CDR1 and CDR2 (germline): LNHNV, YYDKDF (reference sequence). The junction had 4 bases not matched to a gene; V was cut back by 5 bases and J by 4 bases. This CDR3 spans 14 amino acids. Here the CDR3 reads CATSLAGVGETQYF. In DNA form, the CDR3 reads TGTGCCACCAGCCTAGCGGGAGTAGGAGAGACCCAGTACTTC.

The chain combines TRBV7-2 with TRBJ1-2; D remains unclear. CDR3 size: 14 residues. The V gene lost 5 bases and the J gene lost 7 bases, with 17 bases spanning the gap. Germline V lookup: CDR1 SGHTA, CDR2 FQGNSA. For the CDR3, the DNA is TGTGCCAGCAGCCCTGCCGTGTCCTCTAGTGGCTACACCTTC. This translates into CASSPAVSSSGYTF. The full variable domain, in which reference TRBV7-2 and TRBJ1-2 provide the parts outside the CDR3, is GAGVSQSPSNKVTEKGKDVELRCDPISGHTALYWYRQSLGQGLEFLIYFQGNSAPDKSGLPSDRFSAERTGGSVSTLTIQRTQQEDSAVYLCASSPAVSSSGYTFGSGTRLTVV.

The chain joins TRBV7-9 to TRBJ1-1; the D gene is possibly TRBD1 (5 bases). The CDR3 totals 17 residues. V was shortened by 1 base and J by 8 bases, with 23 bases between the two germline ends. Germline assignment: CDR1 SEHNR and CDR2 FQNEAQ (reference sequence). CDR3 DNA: TGTGCCAGCAGCTTAGTAGTGGCAGGTCCAGGGATAGCAGAAGCTTTCTTT. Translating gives CASSLVVAGPGIAEAFF.

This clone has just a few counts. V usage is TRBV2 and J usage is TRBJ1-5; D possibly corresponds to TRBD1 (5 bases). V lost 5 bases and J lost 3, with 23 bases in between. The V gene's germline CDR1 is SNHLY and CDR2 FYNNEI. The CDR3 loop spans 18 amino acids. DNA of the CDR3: TGTGCCAGCAGTACAACGGGGGAGGCGTTGGTGTCCAATCAGCCCCAGCATTTT. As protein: CASSTTGEALVSNQPQHF.

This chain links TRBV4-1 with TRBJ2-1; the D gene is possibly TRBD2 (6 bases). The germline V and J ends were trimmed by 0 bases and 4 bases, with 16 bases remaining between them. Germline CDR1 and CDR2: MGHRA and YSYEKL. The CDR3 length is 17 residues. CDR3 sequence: CASSQDRSIAAYNEQFF. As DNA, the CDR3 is TGCGCCAGCAGCCAAGATAGGTCGATAGCGGCGTACAATGAGCAGTTCTTC.

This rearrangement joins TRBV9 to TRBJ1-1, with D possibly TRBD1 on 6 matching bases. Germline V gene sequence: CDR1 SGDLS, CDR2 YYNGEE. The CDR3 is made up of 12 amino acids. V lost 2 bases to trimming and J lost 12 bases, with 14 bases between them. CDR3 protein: CASSVGAGESFF. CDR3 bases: TGTGCCAGCAGCGTTGGGGCAGGGGAATCTTTCTTT.

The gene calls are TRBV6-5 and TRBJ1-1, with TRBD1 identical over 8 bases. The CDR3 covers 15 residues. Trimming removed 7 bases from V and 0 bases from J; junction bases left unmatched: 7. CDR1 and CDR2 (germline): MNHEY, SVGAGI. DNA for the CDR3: TGTGCCAGCACCGCGACAGGGGCCTTGAACACTGAAGCTTTCTTT. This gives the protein CASTATGALNTEAFF.